This TCR beta chain appears in the sequencing data of a study of T cells after yellow fever vaccination. The study, taken as a whole, reports: Boosting was followed by the reappearance of most primary-vaccination clones (96% CD4, about 89% CD8). A weaker but faster secondary response was observed, peaking on day 5 versus 15.

Germline V gene data show CDR1 as LGHNA and CDR2 as YSLEER. CDR3 size: 14 residues. V dropped 0 bases and J dropped 4 bases, with 8 bases sitting between them. Template switching with 5'RACE generated the TCR cDNA and added a universal primer site and UMIs. TCRdb used MiXCR to reprocess the 5' RACE reads, holding one entry per CDR3 protein. The repertoire holds approximately 120,000 distinct CDR3 sequences, with about 7% as singletons. In its sample, this clonotype was seen many times. Antigen: not known. Here the sequenced sample was CD4+ T cells sorted from PBMCs, taken 9 to 11 days after the first yellow fever vaccination. The receptor was derived from a man aged 18 to 30 who received the YFV17D yellow fever vaccine. The chain links TRBV4-3 to TRBJ2-3; TRBD2 might be the D (5 bases). CDR3 residues: CASSQDWGADTQYF. The CDR3 DNA follows: TGCGCCAGCAGCCAAGACTGGGGAGCAGATACGCAGTATTTT.